This is a list of T cell receptor beta chains from one sample in a study of early stage breast cancer tumors. Profiling relied on immunoSEQ multiplex PCR, and the TCRdb table lists in-frame clones only, not all of them. This sample has some 14,000 clones, with around 84% found just once. Material for sequencing was normal breast tissue next to the tumor. Receptor source: a person under 45 with breast cancer. The conserved cysteine and the conserved F or W are not part of the CDR3 here. The order of the fields is J gene, clone size, CDR3 length, V gene, CDR3 protein. The size entry is marked missing in some rows and otherwise reads once, few, many or a size class.

j_gene: TRBJ2-7; abundance: few; len: 13; v_gene: TRBV19; CDR3aa: ASSIGTLSTYEQY
j_gene: TRBJ2-6; abundance: -; len: 15; v_gene: TRBV7-9; CDR3aa: ASSLGVGGRGANVLT
j_gene: TRBJ2-1; abundance: -; len: 12; v_gene: TRBV5-1; CDR3aa: ASSTSVTYNEQF
j_gene: TRBJ1-2; abundance: few; len: 12; v_gene: TRBV5-1; CDR3aa: ASSFSVTGDGYT
j_gene: TRBJ2-7; abundance: -; len: 15; v_gene: TRBV4-1; CDR3aa: ASSPTGTSGVRNEQY
j_gene: TRBJ2-5; abundance: -; len: 12; v_gene: TRBV19; CDR3aa: ASSIGGSKETQY
j_gene: TRBJ2-1; abundance: -; len: 15; v_gene: TRBV4-2; CDR3aa: ASSQDEAGSPYNEQF
j_gene: TRBJ2-2; abundance: few; len: 13; v_gene: TRBV9; CDR3aa: ASSTRSEPTGELF
j_gene: TRBJ2-5; abundance: -; len: 12; v_gene: TRBV27; CDR3aa: ASSPPPGSETQY
j_gene: TRBJ2-5; abundance: -; len: 12; v_gene: TRBV11-1; CDR3aa: ASSPQGAWETQY
j_gene: TRBJ2-3; abundance: -; len: 14; v_gene: TRBV6-4; CDR3aa: ASSDLAGTSTDTQY
j_gene: TRBJ1-1; abundance: -; len: 12; v_gene: TRBV18; CDR3aa: ASSPDRANTEAF